The rows below give T cell receptor beta chains drawn from one sample of a study of blood T cell repertoires in COVID-19. Produced via immunoSEQ multiplex PCR; TCRdb's table is partial and in-frame only. The sample has some 97,000 clones, about 90% seen once. Sequencing was carried out using peripheral blood. These receptor sequences come from a man aged 30 to 45 in a cohort sampled during active COVID-19. Both conserved end residues are part of each CDR3. The D gene is left open where the match is weak. Some rows mark clone size as missing; the rest say once, few, many or name a class of expanded clone.

TRBV27,TRBJ2-7,NA,NA,15,TGTGCCAGCAGTTTAGCGACGGGACAAATCTACGAGCAGTACTTC,CASSLATGQIYEQYF
TRBV29-1,TRBJ1-1,NA,NA,10,TGCAGCGTTGCCTCCACTGAAGCTTTCTTT,CSVASTEAFF
TRBV27,TRBJ2-2,TRBD2,once,16,TGTGCCAGCAGTGGGACTAGCGGGGGCCTCACCGGGGAGCTGTTTTTT,CASSGTSGGLTGELFF
TRBV24-1,TRBJ2-3,TRBD1,NA,15,TGTGCCACCAGTGATTACAGGGGAGGCACAGATACGCAGTATTTT,CATSDYRGGTDTQYF
TRBV19,TRBJ1-2,TRBD1,few,17,TGTGCCAGTAGTACGGGGACAGGGTTCTCAGTTGACTATGGCTACACCTTC,CASSTGTGFSVDYGYTF
TRBV7-2,TRBJ2-2,TRBD1,NA,15,TGTGCCAGCAGCTATCGGACAGGCAACACCGGGGAGCTGTTTTTT,CASSYRTGNTGELFF
TRBV7-2,TRBJ2-7,TRBD2,NA,14,TGTGCCAGCAGCTTAAGCGGGGGGGCTGGGGAGCAGTACTTC,CASSLSGGAGEQYF
TRBV2,TRBJ2-7,NA,NA,14,TGTGCCAGCAGTGATTCGACACGACCTTACGAGCAGTACTTC,CASSDSTRPYEQYF
TRBV11-2,TRBJ1-1,NA,once,14,TGTGCCAGCAGCTCCGGACAGCAGAACACTGAAGCTTTCTTT,CASSSGQQNTEAFF
TRBV10-3,TRBJ2-2,TRBD1,NA,16,TGTGCCATCAGTATGACAGGGGGCTCGGACACCGGGGAGCTGTTTTTT,CAISMTGGSDTGELFF
TRBV24-1,TRBJ2-3,TRBD1,NA,15,TGTGCCACCAGTGGGGGGGACAGGGGCACAGATACGCAGTATTTT,CATSGGDRGTDTQYF
TRBV6-1,TRBJ2-3,TRBD1,NA,16,TGTGCCAGCAGTGCCCACCAACAGGGGGCTGGAGATACGCAGTATTTT,CASSAHQQGAGDTQYF
TRBV20-1,TRBJ2-2,NA,NA,14,TGCAGTGCTAGTTTCGTTGGGGGCGCCGGGGAGCTGTTTTTT,CSASFVGGAGELFF
TRBV5-1,TRBJ2-3,NA,NA,15,TGCGCCAGCAGCTTGGCCGCCAGGAGCACAGATACGCAGTATTTT,CASSLAARSTDTQYF
TRBV25-1,TRBJ2-7,NA,NA,17,TGTGCCAGCAGTGACCCAGGTGGGGCGGGGTCCTCCTACGAGCAGTACTTC,CASSDPGGAGSSYEQYF
TRBV11-2,TRBJ2-3,TRBD2,NA,17,TGTGCCAGCAGCTCTCCACCCGGGACTAGCCGCCGAGATACGCAGTATTTT,CASSSPPGTSRRDTQYF